Each of the 23 T cell receptor beta chains below was sequenced from the same sample in a study of CD8 T cells in ankylosing spondylitis. TCRdb independently ran MiXCR on the 5' RACE reads; one entry per CDR3 protein. The sample yields approximately 400,000 distinct CDR3 sequences, over 15% seen once. Notes on the study in general: A motif of eight highly homologous TCR beta variants was seen as apparently characteristic of ankylosing spondylitis blood.

These TCRs are of unknown antigen specificity. The sample comprised blood, either unsorted or a sorted T cell fraction (not recorded which). The receptor set was obtained from a male donor with ankylosing spondylitis.

This clonotype was seen ten or more times. The J gene is TRBJ1-4, the V gene TRBV6-1; 7 bases agree with TRBD1. The germline V gene encodes CDR1 MNHNS and CDR2 SASEGT. J gave up 8 bases and V 2 bases, and 8 bases lay outside the gene matches. This CDR3 has 15 amino acids. The CDR3 spells CASSEFLQGREKLFF. As DNA, the CDR3 is TGTGCCAGCAGTGAATTTTTACAGGGGAGAGAAAAACTGTTTTTT.

This clonotype was found many times. This chain joins TRBV25-1 and TRBJ2-2, with 8 bases matching TRBD2. V lost 4 bases and J lost 7; bases outside the gene matches: 2. The CDR3 is 13 residues long. Looked up from germline, CDR1 is MGHDK and CDR2 is SYGVNS. The CDR3, as DNA: TGTGCCAGCAGTGTAGCGGGAATCGGGGAGCTGTTTTTT. This translates into CASSVAGIGELFF.

This clonotype was observed at least ten times. This sequence joins TRBV7-9 and TRBJ2-1; 9 bases agree with TRBD2. The trim removed 3 bases at V and 5 bases at J, leaving 8 bases unmatched. The CDR3 consists of 16 residues. Germline CDR1 is SEHNR and CDR2 is FQNEAQ (reference sequence). For the CDR3, the DNA is TGTGCCAGCAGCTTTTTTAGCGGGAGTGGGCACAATGAGCAGTTCTTC. Its translation is CASSFFSGSGHNEQFF.

V usage is TRBV4-3 and J usage is TRBJ2-1, with 7 positions matching TRBD1. The CDR3 is made up of 16 amino acids. In germline, CDR1 is LGHNA, CDR2 YSLEER. V was pared by 1 base and J by 5 bases, with 8 bases of the junction left unmatched. The CDR3 region has the DNA TGCGCCAGCAGCCAAGCCCGGGACAGCTGGGACAATGAGCAGTTCTTC. Residues: CASSQARDSWDNEQFF.

This clonotype showed up just a few times. The J gene is TRBJ1-1, the V gene TRBV5-1, with D maybe TRBD1 (5 bases). CDR1 and CDR2 (germline): SGHRS, YFSETQ. The ends were cut back, 4 bases at V and 0 bases at J, with 10 bases in the middle. The CDR3 loop spans 14 amino acids. The CDR3 nucleotides read TGCGCCAGCAGCAAGGGGACCGTGAACACTGAAGCTTTCTTT. Translating gives CASSKGTVNTEAFF.

This clonotype came up a few times. This chain joins TRBV6-2 or TRBV6-3 and TRBJ2-2, with 12 bases identical to TRBD2. V shed 0 bases, J shed 3 bases, and the junction held 11 bases outside the gene matches. This CDR3 is 20 amino acids long. Germline CDR1 reads MNHEY; CDR2 reads SVGEGT. CDR3 protein: CASSYSATSGSPGDTGELFF. CDR3 nucleotide sequence: TGTGCCAGCAGTTACTCGGCGACTAGCGGGAGCCCCGGAGACACCGGGGAGCTGTTTTTT.

The CDR3, as DNA: TGTGCCAGCTCACCCCGCTCGGGTTACGAGCAGTACTTC. The encoded protein is CASSPRSGYEQYF. The chain carries TRBV18 and TRBJ2-7; D gene ambiguous. Germline V gene lookup returns CDR1 KGHSH and CDR2 LQKENI. This CDR3 is 13 amino acids long. The V and J ends lost 3 bases and 4 bases respectively, with 10 bases between them.

This clonotype appeared a few times. The chain combines TRBV5-1 with TRBJ2-7; D unclear. The CDR3 extends over 14 amino acids. The V and J ends lost 0 bases and 2 bases respectively, with 9 bases between them. CDR1 and CDR2 from the germline V gene are SGHRS and YFSETQ. In nucleotides, the CDR3 is TGCGCCAGCAGCTTGGAACGTGCCCCCTACGAGCAGTACTTC. This gives the protein CASSLERAPYEQYF.

This chain connects TRBV30 to TRBJ1-2, with D possibly matching TRBD1 (5 bases). CDR1 is GTSNPN and CDR2 is SVGIG in the germline V gene (reference sequence). The length of the CDR3 is 14 residues. V gave up 0 bases and J gave up 5 bases, with 13 bases separating them. The chain's CDR3 is CAWSVQAGRYGYTF. CDR3 DNA: TGTGCCTGGAGTGTACAGGCAGGGCGGTATGGCTACACCTTC.

The rearrangement uses TRBV7-8 and TRBJ2-1, with TRBD2 as a possible D gene (6 bases). V lost 7 bases to trimming and J lost 6 bases, with 19 bases between them. Looked up from germline, CDR1 is SGHVS and CDR2 is FQNEAQ. The CDR3 covers 15 residues. In nucleotides, the CDR3 is TGTGCCAGCACCATTAGACTGGTTAGCGGCAATGAGCAGTTCTTC. Residues: CASTIRLVSGNEQFF.

There are many counts of this clonotype. The chain employs TRBV12-3 or TRBV12-4 and TRBJ1-2, with no clear D. V dropped 2 bases and J dropped 3 bases, with 7 bases sitting between them. The CDR3 is 13 residues long. The DNA for the CDR3 is TGTGCCAGCAGTTTACAGGATTACTATGGCTACACCTTC. It yields the protein CASSLQDYYGYTF.

This clonotype appeared many times. The chain combines TRBV10-3 with TRBJ2-4, with no clear D. The CDR3 is made up of 12 amino acids. The germline V and J ends were trimmed by 4 bases and 10 bases, with 11 bases remaining between them. The germline V gene has CDR1 ENHRY and CDR2 SYGVKD. The DNA for the CDR3 is TGTGCCATCAGTGTTGATTTGCGGATTCAGTACTTC. It yields the protein CAISVDLRIQYF.

The chain recombines TRBV29-1 with TRBJ1-2; 8 positions agree with TRBD1. The CDR3 is 12 amino acids. Germline V gene data show CDR1 as SQVTM and CDR2 as ANQGSEA. The V gene end was trimmed by 5 bases and the J gene end by 5 bases; junction bases not matched to a gene: 4. The CDR3 reads CSVRWTGYGYTF. The DNA for the CDR3 is TGCAGCGTTAGATGGACAGGGTATGGCTACACCTTC. Together with reference TRBV29-1 and TRBJ1-2, the CDR3 gives the full variable domain: SAVISQKPSRDICQRGTSLTIQCQVDSQVTMMFWYRQQPGQSLTLIATANQGSEATYESGFVIDKFPISRPNLTFSTLTVSNMSPEDSSIYLCSVRWTGYGYTFGSGTRLTVV.

This chain uses TRBV6-5 with TRBJ2-7, with a possible D match to TRBD1 (5 bases). CDR3 length equals 15 residues. Germline V gives CDR1 MNHEY, CDR2 SVGAGI. The V gene lost 0 bases and the J gene lost 2 bases, with 11 bases spanning the gap. CDR3 coding DNA: TGTGCCAGCAGTTACTCAAACAGGAACACCTACGAGCAGTACTTC. Translation gives CASSYSNRNTYEQYF.

V is TRBV5-6 and J is TRBJ2-1; 12 nucleotides align to TRBD2. This CDR3 has 18 residues. V was clipped by 5 bases and J by 6 bases; unmatched bases: 15. CDR1 is SGHDT and CDR2 is YYEEEE in the germline V gene. CDR3 sequence: CASSRGTSGSIRRNEQFF. In DNA, the CDR3 is TGTGCCAGCAGTCGCGGGACTAGCGGGTCGATTCGACGCAATGAGCAGTTCTTC.

This clonotype was counted a few times. This rearrangement joins TRBV20-1 to TRBJ2-7; 12 bases are a match to TRBD2. V shed 2 bases and J 3 bases; nucleotides not matched to a gene: 5. The germline gives CDR1 DFQATT, CDR2 SNEGSKA (reference sequence). The CDR3 loop spans 15 amino acids. CDR3 sequence reads: CSARTSGGKVYEQYF. CDR3 in DNA: TGCAGTGCTAGAACTAGCGGGGGGAAGGTCTACGAGCAGTACTTC.

This clonotype was seen a handful of times. The chain recombines TRBV9 with TRBJ1-1, with 10 bases that match TRBD1. Germline loops: CDR1 SGDLS, CDR2 YYNGEE. The CDR3 spans 14 residues. Trimming at V came to 4 bases and at J to 7 bases, leaving 7 bases not matched to a gene. This CDR3 reads CASSSGQGGGEAFF. CDR3 in DNA: TGTGCCAGCAGCTCCGGACAGGGGGGAGGTGAAGCTTTCTTT.

This clonotype was seen a few times. The chain carries TRBV20-1 and TRBJ2-2; TRBD2 aligns across 13 bases. V shed 5 bases, J shed 6 bases, and the junction held 6 bases outside the gene matches. Germline values: CDR1 DFQATT, CDR2 SNEGSKA (reference sequence). The CDR3 contains 15 residues. The CDR3 reads CSAHPGLAGSGELFF. The CDR3 DNA is TGCAGTGCTCATCCGGGACTAGCGGGATCCGGGGAGCTGTTTTTT.

The sample holds a few counts of this clonotype. V gene TRBV2 combines with J gene TRBJ1-2; D is unresolved. Trimming took 7 bases from V and 4 from J, leaving 22 bases between them. The CDR3 is made up of 16 amino acids. From germline, CDR1 is SNHLY and CDR2 FYNNEI. The CDR3 DNA is TGTGCCAGCATCCCTGGGAGAAAGGGAGGATCCTATGGCTACACCTTC. As protein: CASIPGRKGGSYGYTF. Filled out from reference TRBV2 and TRBJ1-2, the complete variable domain reads EPEVTQTPSHQVTQMGQEVILRCVPISNHLYFYWYRQILGQKVEFLVSFYNNEISEKSEIFDDQFSVERPDGSNFTLKIRSTKLEDSAMYFCASIPGRKGGSYGYTFGSGTRLTVV.

V is TRBV28 and J is TRBJ2-1, with D possibly TRBD2 on 6 matching bases. Trimming pared 6 bases from V and 2 bases from J, leaving 8 bases between. The germline gives CDR1 MDHEN, CDR2 SYDVKM. This CDR3 comprises 13 residues. The CDR3 reads CASRGGPYNEQFF. CDR3 bases: TGTGCCAGCAGGGGAGGACCCTACAATGAGCAGTTCTTC. The full variable domain, its missing parts supplied by reference TRBV28 and TRBJ2-1, is DVKVTQSSRYLVKRTGEKVFLECVQDMDHENMFWYRQDPGLGLRLIYFSYDVKMKEKGDIPEGYSVSREKKERFSLILESASTNQTSMYLCASRGGPYNEQFFGPGTRLTVL.

The rearrangement joins TRBV30 to TRBJ1-5; D not resolved. Germline V gene data show CDR1 as GTSNPN and CDR2 as SVGIG (reference sequence). The CDR3 contains 12 residues. Between the trimmed V and J ends, which lost 0 bases and 1 base, there was a span of 1 base. The CDR3 is CAWSVSNQPQHF. The DNA of the CDR3 is TGTGCCTGGAGTGTGAGCAATCAGCCCCAGCATTTT. Together with reference TRBV30 and TRBJ1-5, the CDR3 gives the full variable domain: SQTIHQWPATLVQPVGSPLSLECTVEGTSNPNLYWYRQAAGRGLQLLFYSVGIGQISSEVPQNLSASRPQDRQFILSSKKLLLSDSGFYLCAWSVSNQPQHFGDGTRLSIL.

This clonotype has just a few counts. The chain links TRBV20-1 to TRBJ2-7; D is undetermined. This CDR3 has 12 residues. Germline-derived CDR1 and CDR2 are DFQATT and SNEGSKA (reference sequence). Trimming removed 6 bases from V and 3 bases from J, with 12 bases in between. The CDR3 DNA is TGCAGTGCCGGGCAGTGGGACTACGAGCAGTACTTC. Translation gives CSAGQWDYEQYF.

The sample holds a few counts of this clonotype. The V and J genes are TRBV20-1 and TRBJ1-6; a weak D match, TRBD1 (5 bases). The CDR3 totals 13 residues. V lost 6 bases to trimming and J lost 9 bases, with 15 bases between them. The germline gives CDR1 DFQATT, CDR2 SNEGSKA (reference sequence). The CDR3 protein is CSATDTWGSPLHF. DNA of the CDR3: TGCAGTGCAACGGACACCTGGGGTTCACCCCTCCACTTT.